The 30 T cell receptor beta chains below all came from one sample that was sequenced in a study of blood T cell repertoires in COVID-19. Clones were read by immunoSEQ multiplex PCR, and TCRdb kept only the in-frame ones, dropping some. The sample consists of about 270,000 clones, approximately 89% of them appearing once. Source material: PBMCs or T cells enriched from blood (not recorded which). Receptors were obtained from a woman in her thirties or forties with acute COVID-19.

The CDR3 DNA reads TGTGCCAGCAGCTCCCCGGCTCGGGGACAAGAGACCCAGTACTTC. As protein: CASSSPARGQETQYF. The rearrangement uses TRBV7-2 and TRBJ2-5, with a tentative D call TRBD2 (5 bases). This CDR3 region has 15 residues. V was trimmed by 4 bases and J by 2 bases, leaving 14 bases between them. From germline, CDR1 is SGHTA and CDR2 FQGNSA.

This rearrangement joins TRBV2 to TRBJ1-1, with D unresolved. Trimming stripped 4 bases from V and 10 bases from J, with 22 bases between. CDR1 SNHLY and CDR2 FYNNEI come from the germline V gene. The CDR3 covers 15 residues. In nucleotides, the CDR3 is TGTGCCAGCAGTGTTCCCTATCCCCCGGGGAATGGAGCTTTCTTT. It is translated as CASSVPYPPGNGAFF.

V usage is TRBV4-3 and J usage is TRBJ2-5, with 11 positions matching TRBD2. Germline V CDR1 and CDR2: LGHNA, YSLEER. The CDR3 runs 16 residues. Losses at the gene ends were 0 bases for V and 4 bases for J; bases not matched to a gene: 4. CDR3 nucleotide sequence: TGCGCCAGCAGCCAAGATTCCACTAGCGGGAGAGAGACCCAGTACTTC. This translates into CASSQDSTSGRETQYF.

The V and J genes are TRBV18 and TRBJ2-7; 11 bases are shared with TRBD1. Germline CDR1 is KGHSH and CDR2 is LQKENI. The J segment lost 5 bases and the V segment lost 10 bases, leaving 10 bases of the junction unmatched. The CDR3 runs to 14 residues. The CDR3 loop is CATSFGQGAHEQYF. CDR3 coding DNA: TGTGCCACGTCCTTTGGACAGGGGGCCCACGAGCAGTACTTC.

The rearrangement uses TRBV3-1 (or the pseudogene TRBV3-2) and TRBJ1-2; 10 bases align to TRBD1. The CDR3 length is 13 residues. CDR1 is LGHDT and CDR2 is YNNKEL in the germline V gene (reference sequence). V shed 3 bases, J shed 8 bases, and the junction held 3 bases outside the gene matches. The CDR3 DNA reads TGTGCCAGCAGCCAGACAGGGGGCTTGGGCTACACCTTC. The encoded protein is CASSQTGGLGYTF.

The chain employs TRBV6-5 and TRBJ1-1; D may be TRBD1 (5 bases). Germline CDR1 MNHEY, CDR2 SVGAGI. The CDR3 has 14 residues. V shed 8 bases and J shed 5 bases, with 18 bases lying between them. CDR3 in DNA: TGTGCCAGCGAACGGGGGGAAGGGTCGACTGAAGCTTTCTTT. Amino acids: CASERGEGSTEAFF.

The chain has TRBV3-1 (or the pseudogene TRBV3-2) and TRBJ1-5, with D unresolved. The CDR3 consists of 14 residues. Trimming removed 3 bases at V and 7 bases at J, with 13 bases between. CDR1 and CDR2 from the germline V gene are LGHDT and YNNKEL (reference sequence). This CDR3 reads CASSQEGVDQPQHF. The CDR3 DNA is TGTGCCAGCAGCCAGGAGGGAGTAGACCAGCCCCAGCATTTT.

The J gene is TRBJ1-5, the V gene TRBV5-5; 7 bases match TRBD1. This CDR3 region has 17 residues. V lost 0 bases, J lost 6 bases, and 12 bases stayed unmatched. Per the germline V gene, CDR1 is SGHKS and CDR2 is YYEKEE (reference sequence). CDR3 in DNA: TGTGCCAGCAGCTTGGCCAAACCGGGACAGAAGATTCAGCCCCAGCATTTT. It codes for CASSLAKPGQKIQPQHF.

V and J are TRBV12-5 and TRBJ1-2; D uncertain. Trimming removed 5 bases at V and 0 bases at J, with 13 bases between. The germline gives CDR1 LGHNT, CDR2 FRNRAP. The CDR3 consists of 15 residues. The CDR3 protein is CASGPPAGANYGYTF. The CDR3 DNA reads as TGTGCTAGTGGTCCCCCGGCGGGAGCTAACTATGGCTACACCTTC.

CDR3 protein: CASSEVVWQERLTGELFF. The CDR3 coding sequence is TGTGCCAGCAGTGAAGTGGTTTGGCAGGAGAGACTAACCGGGGAGCTGTTTTTT. This sequence joins TRBV2 and TRBJ2-2; a weak D match, TRBD2 (5 bases). Germline V gene data show CDR1 as SNHLY and CDR2 as FYNNEI. The CDR3 is made up of 18 amino acids. Trimming removed 1 base from V and 5 bases from J, with 20 bases in between.

This chain connects TRBV19 to TRBJ2-3, with 8 positions matching TRBD1. This CDR3 contains 13 residues. CDR1 and CDR2 (germline): LNHDA, SQIVND (reference sequence). The J segment lost 4 bases and the V segment lost 7 bases, leaving 4 bases of the junction unmatched. Here the CDR3 reads CASISGGSDTQYF. In DNA, the CDR3 is TGTGCCAGTATTTCAGGGGGCTCAGATACGCAGTATTTT.

V gene TRBV3-1 (or the pseudogene TRBV3-2) combines with J gene TRBJ2-7; 7 bases fit TRBD1. Germline assignment: CDR1 LGHDT and CDR2 YNNKEL (reference sequence). Trimming removed 0 bases from V and 5 bases from J; junction bases left unmatched: 7. This CDR3 region has 15 residues. Written as DNA, the CDR3 is TGTGCCAGCAGCCAAGATGGCCAGGGGGTCGACGAGCAGTACGTC. Amino acids: CASSQDGQGVDEQYV.

This clone was picked up one time. This chain links TRBV5-5 with TRBJ2-3; TRBD1 matches at 8 bases. The CDR3 is made up of 15 amino acids. Germline CDR1 SGHKS, CDR2 YYEKEE (reference sequence). V lost 3 bases, J lost 1 base, and 4 bases stayed unmatched. CDR3 sequence reads: CASSSLQGGTDTQYF. The CDR3 region has the DNA TGTGCCAGCAGCTCACTACAGGGGGGCACAGATACGCAGTATTTT.

This rearrangement joins TRBV30 to TRBJ1-2; 7 nucleotides match TRBD1. The CDR3 is 15 residues long. V trimming: 8 bases; J trimming: 2 bases; junction bases outside the gene matches: 14. Germline V gives CDR1 GTSNPN, CDR2 SVGIG (reference sequence). The CDR3 reads CAGTLFQGDNYGYTF. Written as DNA, the CDR3 is TGTGCCGGAACCCTTTTCCAGGGGGACAACTATGGCTACACCTTC.

This clone appeared a single time. The rearrangement joins TRBV7-6 to TRBJ1-1; perhaps TRBD1 as D (5 bases). The germline V gene has CDR1 SGHVS and CDR2 FNYEAQ. V gave up 5 bases and J gave up 3 bases, with 19 bases separating them. This CDR3 comprises 16 residues. CDR3 protein: CASSPRQKSRYTEAFF. The CDR3 coding sequence is TGTGCCAGCAGCCCCCGACAGAAATCCAGGTACACTGAAGCTTTCTTT.

This clone was seen a handful of times. In nucleotides, the CDR3 is TGTGCCACCAGCAGACGACACCACAACCTATACAATGAGCAGTTCTTC. It encodes CATSRRHHNLYNEQFF. V is TRBV15 and J is TRBJ2-1; no definite D call. CDR3 size: 16 residues. Trimming removed 2 bases at V and 4 bases at J, with 15 bases between. Germline CDR1 is LNHNV and CDR2 is YYDKDF (reference sequence).

The chain is built from TRBV2 and TRBJ1-1; the D gene is possibly TRBD1 (5 bases). This CDR3 has 18 amino acids. In germline, CDR1 is SNHLY, CDR2 FYNNEI. With 4 bases removed from V and 0 bases from J, the gap between germline ends came to 21 bases. CDR3 in amino acids: CASSAGIGVSQMNTEAFF. The CDR3 DNA reads TGTGCCAGCAGTGCAGGGATTGGGGTATCCCAAATGAACACTGAAGCTTTCTTT.

The rearrangement joins TRBV4-1 to TRBJ2-3; weak D call: TRBD2 (6 bases). V was pared by 1 base and J by 5 bases, with 16 bases between. The CDR3 extends over 16 amino acids. Germline CDR1 and CDR2: MGHRA and YSYEKL. The CDR3 spells CASSQGYLGGVDTQYF. The CDR3 coding sequence is TGCGCCAGCAGCCAAGGTTATCTAGGAGGGGTAGATACGCAGTATTTT.

V and J are TRBV4-1 and TRBJ2-3; 11 positions match TRBD2. CDR1 is MGHRA and CDR2 is YSYEKL in the germline V gene. The CDR3 loop spans 18 amino acids. J lost 4 bases, V lost 1 base, and 10 bases had no gene match. CDR3: CASSQARIAGGPADTQYF. In DNA form, the CDR3 reads TGCGCCAGCAGCCAAGCTAGAATAGCGGGAGGGCCTGCAGATACGCAGTATTTT.

This clone was seen just once. The chain carries TRBV19 and TRBJ2-3, with D hard to call. Germline V gene sequence: CDR1 LNHDA, CDR2 SQIVND (reference sequence). Trimming took off 6 bases at V and 2 bases at J, with 12 bases between the two ends. The CDR3 is made up of 14 amino acids. CDR3 sequence (DNA): TGTGCCAGTAGCAGGCGAGAGCACACAGATACGCAGTATTTT. Translation gives CASSRREHTDTQYF.

This clone was recorded once. The chain combines TRBV6-1 with TRBJ2-1; 8 bases are shared with TRBD2. The CDR3 has 16 residues. Unmatched junction bases numbered 7, after V lost 3 bases and J lost 3 bases. Germline CDR1 MNHNS, CDR2 SASEGT. The CDR3: CASSEYQAGDYNEQFF. For the CDR3, the DNA is TGTGCCAGCAGTGAGTACCAAGCGGGGGACTACAATGAGCAGTTCTTC.

This rearrangement joins TRBV5-1 to TRBJ1-1, with D perhaps TRBD1 (6 bases). CDR3 size: 15 residues. CDR1 is SGHRS and CDR2 is YFSETQ in the germline V gene. Trimming left V 1 base short and J 5 bases short, with 15 bases between. CDR3 residues: CASSLWRGGETEAFF. The CDR3 DNA follows: TGCGCCAGCAGCTTGTGGAGAGGGGGAGAAACTGAAGCTTTCTTT.

This rearrangement joins TRBV6-4 to TRBJ1-2; TRBD1 aligns across 7 bases. The germline V gene encodes CDR1 MRHNA and CDR2 SNTAGT. V was clipped by 6 bases and J by 8 bases; unmatched bases: 12. There are 14 residues in the CDR3. The CDR3 region has the DNA TGTGCCAGCAGAAGAGACAGGGATAGGGGCGGCTACACCTTC. Translating it yields CASRRDRDRGGYTF.

In its sample, this clone was seen once. The chain carries TRBV5-1 and TRBJ2-3, with 7 bases fitting TRBD1. The CDR3 covers 12 residues. Trimming cost V 7 bases and J 6 bases; bases outside gene matches: 5. Per the germline V gene, CDR1 is SGHRS and CDR2 is YFSETQ. DNA for the CDR3: TGCGCCAGCGGGCAGGGGGAGGATACGCAGTATTTT. It is translated as CASGQGEDTQYF.

This chain links TRBV28 with TRBJ1-6; no clear D gene. V lost 5 bases to trimming and J lost 7 bases, with 15 bases between them. This CDR3 spans 15 amino acids. Germline V lookup: CDR1 MDHEN, CDR2 SYDVKM. CDR3 amino acids: CASSPPSGVNSPLHF. CDR3 nucleotide sequence: TGTGCCAGCAGTCCACCTTCAGGTGTCAATTCACCCCTCCACTTT. The variable domain in full, completed from reference TRBV28 and TRBJ1-6, reads DVKVTQSSRYLVKRTGEKVFLECVQDMDHENMFWYRQDPGLGLRLIYFSYDVKMKEKGDIPEGYSVSREKKERFSLILESASTNQTSMYLCASSPPSGVNSPLHFGNGTRLTVT.

The chain links TRBV5-4 to TRBJ2-7; 12 nucleotides match TRBD2. CDR1 and CDR2 (germline): SGHNT, YYREEE (reference sequence). Trimming took 4 bases from V and 3 from J; bases not matched to a gene: 5. The CDR3 runs to 15 residues. CDR3 loop: CASSRGLAGLYEQYV. CDR3 nucleotide sequence: TGTGCCAGCAGCCGAGGACTAGCGGGGCTCTACGAGCAGTACGTC.

The V call is TRBV18, the J call TRBJ1-5; D is perhaps TRBD1 (6 bases). Trimming took off 8 bases at V and 6 bases at J, with 20 bases between the two ends. The germline V gene encodes CDR1 KGHSH and CDR2 LQKENI. This CDR3 spans 15 amino acids. CDR3 residues: CASAENQGLGQPQHF. Here the CDR3 DNA reads TGTGCCAGCGCCGAGAACCAGGGGCTGGGTCAGCCCCAGCATTTT.

The chain is built from TRBV19 and TRBJ1-6; 7 nucleotides align to TRBD1. The germline V gene has CDR1 LNHDA and CDR2 SQIVND (reference sequence). V trimming: 6 bases; J trimming: 4 bases; junction bases outside the gene matches: 6. The CDR3 is 15 amino acids. The chain's CDR3 is CASSQGTAYNSPLHF. CDR3 sequence (DNA): TGTGCCAGTAGCCAGGGGACAGCGTATAATTCACCCCTCCACTTT.

The rearrangement uses TRBV9 and TRBJ2-7, with TRBD2 identical over 9 bases. Looked up from germline, CDR1 is SGDLS and CDR2 is YYNGEE. This CDR3 spans 16 amino acids. V trimming: 0 bases; J trimming: 0 bases; junction bases outside the gene matches: 4. This CDR3 reads CASSVAGSGGSYEQYF. The CDR3 DNA reads as TGTGCCAGCAGCGTAGCGGGTAGCGGGGGCTCCTACGAGCAGTACTTC.

V is TRBV7-3 and J is TRBJ2-7; a possible D gene is TRBD2 (5 bases). The V gene lost 4 bases and the J gene lost 3 bases, with 10 bases spanning the gap. The V gene's germline CDR1 is SGHTA and CDR2 FQGTGA. The CDR3 runs 13 residues. CDR3 in DNA: TGTGCCAGCAGCTACAACCGGGACTACGAGCAGTACTTC. Translating it yields CASSYNRDYEQYF.